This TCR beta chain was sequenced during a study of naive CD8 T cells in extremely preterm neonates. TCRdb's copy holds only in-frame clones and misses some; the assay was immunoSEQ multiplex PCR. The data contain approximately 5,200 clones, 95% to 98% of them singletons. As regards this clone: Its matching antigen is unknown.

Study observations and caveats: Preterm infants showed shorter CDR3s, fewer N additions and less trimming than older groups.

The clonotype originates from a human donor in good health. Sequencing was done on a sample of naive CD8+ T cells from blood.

Here the CDR3 reads CASSLSGFSNQPQHF. CDR3 nucleotides: TGTGCCAGCAGTTTGTCCGGGTTCAGCAATCAGCCCCAGCATTTT. This chain links TRBV27 with TRBJ1-5; D ambiguous. The V end lost 3 bases, the J end lost 1 base, and 10 bases lay between the germline ends. The CDR3 runs to 15 residues. Germline CDR1 is MNHEY and CDR2 is SMNVEV (reference sequence).